The 22 T cell receptor beta chains below were found in one sample sequenced in a study of blood T cell repertoires in COVID-19. This table comes from immunoSEQ multiplex PCR, and its TCRdb copy is limited to in-frame clones, with some not included. The sample lists more than 140,000 clones; 80% to 90% were seen once. The specimen was peripheral blood. The receptors were gathered from a woman aged 60-70 years with acute or convalescent COVID-19.

The chain couples TRBV5-1 to TRBJ1-2; tentative D call: TRBD1 (6 bases). The germline V gene has CDR1 SGHRS and CDR2 YFSETQ. V lost 0 bases and J 6 bases, leaving 9 bases between the germline ends. CDR3 length equals 13 residues. The CDR3 loop is CASSLAGGHGYTF. The CDR3 DNA follows: TGCGCCAGCAGCTTGGCGGGGGGCCATGGCTACACCTTC.

The rearrangement links TRBV30 to TRBJ1-1; D remains unclear. CDR1 is GTSNPN and CDR2 is SVGIG in the germline V gene (reference sequence). Trimming stripped 2 bases from V and 2 bases from J, with 9 bases between. The CDR3 covers 13 residues. CDR3 nucleotide sequence: TGTGCCTGGAGTTTAGGGAGAAACACTGAAGCTTTCTTT. It is translated as CAWSLGRNTEAFF.

This chain connects TRBV4-3 to TRBJ2-3, with TRBD1 matching 8 bases. Germline values: CDR1 LGHNA, CDR2 YSLEER. This CDR3 comprises 18 residues. V lost 0 bases, J lost 4 bases, and 12 bases stayed unmatched. The CDR3 DNA is TGCGCCAGCAGCCAAGAGTGGGTGACAGGGGACAGGTCAGATACGCAGTATTTT. This sequence encodes CASSQEWVTGDRSDTQYF.

V gene TRBV6-5 combines with J gene TRBJ1-6, with 9 positions matching TRBD1. The CDR3 spans 15 residues. Germline lookup yields CDR1 MNHEY and CDR2 SVGAGI. After removal of 2 bases from V and 10 bases from J, the junction contained 6 bases not matched to a gene. The CDR3 protein is CASSYGTGINSPLHF. The CDR3 DNA reads as TGTGCCAGCAGTTACGGGACAGGGATCAACTCACCCCTCCACTTT.

The V gene is TRBV9, the J gene TRBJ2-5; 10 nucleotides agree with TRBD2. This CDR3 spans 16 amino acids. V lost 2 bases to trimming and J lost 0 bases; unmatched junction nucleotides: 4. Germline-derived CDR1 and CDR2 are SGDLS and YYNGEE. The CDR3 DNA reads as TGTGCCAGCAGCGTCAGTAGCGGGGGGCACCAAGAGACCCAGTACTTC. The encoded protein is CASSVSSGGHQETQYF.

The chain recombines TRBV11-1 with TRBJ2-1, with 9 bases lining up with TRBD1. Germline assignment: CDR1 SGHAT and CDR2 FQDESV (reference sequence). The junction had 11 bases not matched to a gene; V was cut back by 5 bases and J by 9 bases. This CDR3 is 15 amino acids long. In DNA form, the CDR3 reads TGTGCCAGCAGCACTAGGGGGGGACAGGGTCGTGAGCAGTTCTTC. It specifies CASSTRGGQGREQFF.

Only a few counts were recorded for this clone. The chain joins TRBV10-3 to TRBJ1-3, with a weak D call TRBD1 (6 bases). Trimming left V 4 bases short and J 0 bases short, with 10 bases between. The CDR3 runs to 15 residues. Germline values: CDR1 ENHRY, CDR2 SYGVKD. CDR3 in DNA: TGTGCCATCAGTGCCAGGGGCGACTCTGGAAACACCATATATTTT. Amino acids: CAISARGDSGNTIYF.

The chain combines TRBV27 with TRBJ1-2; possibly TRBD1 for D (5 bases). Trimming shortened V by 2 bases and J by 5 bases, and 27 bases separated the two germline ends. The CDR3 is 19 residues long. In germline, CDR1 is MNHEY, CDR2 SMNVEV (reference sequence). CDR3 sequence: CASSLKAQQGLLKSYGYTF. Written as DNA, the CDR3 is TGTGCCAGCAGTTTAAAAGCTCAGCAGGGACTGCTTAAGAGTTATGGCTACACCTTC.

The chain employs TRBV7-3 and TRBJ1-6; the match to TRBD1 covers 7 bases. CDR1 and CDR2 (germline): SGHTA, FQGTGA. CDR3 length equals 15 residues. V gave up 5 bases and J gave up 4 bases; unmatched junction bases: 5. For the CDR3, the DNA is TGTGCCAGCAGCCCAATGGGACAGTATAATTCACCCCTCCACTTT. Its protein product is CASSPMGQYNSPLHF.

For the CDR3, the DNA is TGTGCCAGCAGCTTACTGGGACAGGGGAATTCACCCCTCCACTTT. Translated: CASSLLGQGNSPLHF. The V call is TRBV7-8, the J call TRBJ1-6; 10 bases match TRBD1. Germline CDR1 and CDR2: SGHVS and FQNEAQ. J gave up 7 bases and V 2 bases, and 2 bases lay outside the gene matches. The CDR3 extends over 15 amino acids.

The chain recombines TRBV28 with TRBJ1-3; no firm D call. The CDR3 has 16 amino acids. Trimming cost V 2 bases and J 0 bases, with 11 bases left between them. Germline lookup yields CDR1 MDHEN and CDR2 SYDVKM. CDR3 protein: CASSLVRPPSGNTIYF. The CDR3 bases are TGTGCCAGCAGTTTAGTGAGGCCCCCCTCTGGAAACACCATATATTTT.

This chain joins TRBV29-1 and TRBJ2-5; 9 bases agree with TRBD1. The junction had 8 bases not matched to a gene; V was cut back by 6 bases and J by 9 bases. The CDR3 runs 12 residues. The V gene's germline CDR1 is SQVTM and CDR2 ANQGSEA. The CDR3 DNA is TGCAGCGTCGGGACAGGGTCGAAGGCCCAGTACTTC. Translating it yields CSVGTGSKAQYF. The full variable domain, rest sourced from reference TRBV29-1 and TRBJ2-5, is SAVISQKPSRDICQRGTSLTIQCQVDSQVTMMFWYRQQPGQSLTLIATANQGSEATYESGFVIDKFPISRPNLTFSTLTVSNMSPEDSSIYLCSVGTGSKAQYFGPGTRLLVL.

The chain has TRBV4-1 and TRBJ2-5; 9 nucleotides align to TRBD2. The V and J ends lost 2 bases and 3 bases, in that order; junction bases with no gene match: 4. There are 15 residues in the CDR3. Germline loops: CDR1 MGHRA, CDR2 YSYEKL. The DNA of the CDR3 is TGCGCCAGCAGCCAACGTAGCGGGGGAGAAGAGACCCAGTACTTC. Translated: CASSQRSGGEETQYF.

The chain combines TRBV11-2 with TRBJ2-1; D might be TRBD2 (5 bases). V lost 1 base to trimming and J lost 15 bases, with 16 bases between them. Germline values: CDR1 SGHAT, CDR2 FQNNGV. The CDR3 extends over 13 amino acids. The DNA for the CDR3 is TGTGCCAGCAGCTTAGCACTAGAAGGGATCCCGTTCTTC. It yields the protein CASSLALEGIPFF.

This clone was seen a handful of times. The chain has TRBV19 and TRBJ1-6; D may be TRBD1 (5 bases). The germline V and J ends were trimmed by 6 bases and 10 bases, with 19 bases remaining between them. The CDR3 is 15 amino acids. Germline V gives CDR1 LNHDA, CDR2 SQIVND (reference sequence). CDR3 sequence: CASSPLGQKRSPLHF. The CDR3 region has the DNA TGTGCCAGTAGCCCCTTGGGGCAAAAAAGGTCACCCCTCCACTTT.

This clone came up once. V and J are TRBV6-2 or TRBV6-3 and TRBJ1-1, with 11 bases identical to TRBD1. CDR3 length: 17 amino acids. In germline, CDR1 is MNHEY, CDR2 SVGEGT. V dropped 4 bases and J dropped 3; count of bases not matched to a gene: 10. CDR3 bases: TGTGCCAGCAGTTCCTGGACAGGGGGCGCTTCTCACACTGAAGCTTTCTTT. Protein sequence: CASSSWTGGASHTEAFF.

The CDR3, as DNA: TGCGCCAGCAGCCAAGACACCCGAGAGGGGACAACCGGGGAGCTGTTTTTT. Translated: CASSQDTREGTTGELFF. The chain joins TRBV4-1 to TRBJ2-2; D perhaps matches TRBD1 (6 bases). The V end lost 0 bases, the J end lost 5 bases, and 16 bases lay between the germline ends. Germline V gene data show CDR1 as MGHRA and CDR2 as YSYEKL. The CDR3 extends over 17 amino acids.

The rearrangement uses TRBV19 and TRBJ1-5, with D tentatively TRBD1 (5 bases). The CDR3 is 16 amino acids. The V end was cut by 0 bases, the J end by 2 bases, with 11 bases between. From germline, CDR1 is LNHDA and CDR2 SQIVND (reference sequence). Written as DNA, the CDR3 is TGTGCCAGTAGTATAGATCCCCCACAGGGCAATCAGCCCCAGCATTTT. It codes for CASSIDPPQGNQPQHF.

The CDR3 protein is CASKQGALYGYTF. CDR3 in DNA: TGTGCCAGCAAACAGGGGGCTCTGTATGGCTACACCTTC. The chain employs TRBV6-5 and TRBJ1-2; 9 bases agree with TRBD1. The trim removed 7 bases at V and 5 bases at J, leaving 5 bases unmatched. Germline V gives CDR1 MNHEY, CDR2 SVGAGI. The CDR3 covers 13 residues.

The CDR3 reads CASSSPMGTVNRYEQYF. The CDR3, as DNA: TGTGCCAGCAGTTCCCCGATGGGGACAGTTAACCGATACGAGCAGTACTTC. This sequence joins TRBV6-2 or TRBV6-3 and TRBJ2-7; TRBD1 matches at 7 bases. V dropped 4 bases and J dropped 4; count of bases not matched to a gene: 16. CDR1 and CDR2 from the germline V gene are MNHEY and SVGEGT. The CDR3 covers 17 residues.

This clone was detected once. The chain links TRBV4-3 to TRBJ2-1; D remains ambiguous. V was trimmed by 0 bases and J by 0 bases, leaving 9 bases between them. This CDR3 region has 16 residues. CDR1 is LGHNA, CDR2 YSLEER, per germline. The CDR3 nucleotides are TGCGCCAGCAGCCAAGATCTCCCTAACTCCTACAATGAGCAGTTCTTC. It codes for CASSQDLPNSYNEQFF.

The J gene is TRBJ1-1, the V gene TRBV18; no clear D. The germline gives CDR1 KGHSH, CDR2 LQKENI. The V end was cut by 3 bases, the J end by 3 bases, with 8 bases between. The CDR3 length is 13 residues. The CDR3 sequence is CASSPRGDTEAFF. The CDR3 DNA reads as TGTGCCAGCTCACCCCGGGGTGACACTGAAGCTTTCTTT.